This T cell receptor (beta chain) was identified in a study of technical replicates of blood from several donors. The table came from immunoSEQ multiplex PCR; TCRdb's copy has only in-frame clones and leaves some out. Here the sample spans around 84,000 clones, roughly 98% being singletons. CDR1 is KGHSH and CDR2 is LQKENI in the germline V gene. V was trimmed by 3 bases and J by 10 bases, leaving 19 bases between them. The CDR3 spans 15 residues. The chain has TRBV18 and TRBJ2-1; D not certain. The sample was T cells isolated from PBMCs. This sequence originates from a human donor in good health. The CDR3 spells CASSPRKEFLREQFF. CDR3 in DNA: TGTGCCAGCTCACCGCGAAAGGAGTTTCTTCGGGAGCAGTTCTTC.